The T cell receptor (beta chain) described here comes from a study of CD8+ T cells in alopecia areata. General study findings and limits: Uncertain still, given a single nonresponder, is whether baseline CD8+ expansion links to response.

Extracted RNA was reverse transcribed into cDNA, the sequencing template. Assay: immunoSEQ multiplex PCR; the TCRdb copy retains only in-frame clones and omits some. The sample lists 93,000 or so clones, 85% to 90% occurring once. Comment on this clone: The antigen remains unidentified.

The treatment here: oral pan-JAK inhibitor, 5-10 mg twice daily. From germline, CDR1 is SNHLY and CDR2 FYNNEI. The CDR3 covers 14 residues. The V and J ends lost 11 bases and 0 bases respectively, with 15 bases between them. The sequence was obtained from a human donor with alopecia areata. The chain recombines TRBV2 with TRBJ2-3, with D maybe TRBD1 (6 bases). The specimen was CD8+ T cells sorted from blood, collected around week 31, from a patient treated with tofacitinib. This CDR3 reads CADDRYSSTDTQYF. DNA for the CDR3: TGTGCCGACGACAGGTACTCGAGCACAGATACGCAGTATTTT.